Listed here are 24 T cell receptor beta chains from one sample, sequenced in a study of blood T cell repertoires in COVID-19. Measured with immunoSEQ multiplex PCR; TCRdb has only the in-frame clones, and not every one. The sample lists more than 95,000 clones, 84% seen once, with 26% in the top ten. Specimen: peripheral blood. Receptors were obtained from a man aged 60-69 years with acute or convalescent COVID-19.

This clone has only a few counts. The chain uses TRBV5-6 and TRBJ2-3, with D possibly matching TRBD1 (6 bases). The CDR3 is 16 amino acids. V lost 4 bases, J lost 1 base, and 16 bases lay in between. Per germline, CDR1 SGHDT and CDR2 YYEEEE. The CDR3 nucleotides are TGTGCCAGCAGCCTTGGGATAGGGGGAGGCACAGATACGCAGTATTTT. It is translated as CASSLGIGGGTDTQYF.

The rearrangement uses TRBV5-1 and TRBJ1-1; 8 nucleotides agree with TRBD1. Germline lookup yields CDR1 SGHRS and CDR2 YFSETQ. CDR3 length: 15 amino acids. V was clipped by 0 bases and J by 7 bases; unmatched bases: 8. The CDR3, as DNA: TGCGCCAGCAGCTTGGTATCTGTACAGGGGGTTGAAGCTTTCTTT. Its translation is CASSLVSVQGVEAFF.

V usage is TRBV5-1 and J usage is TRBJ1-1; D gene uncertain. The germline V gene encodes CDR1 SGHRS and CDR2 YFSETQ. V shed 0 bases and J shed 5 bases, with 8 bases lying between them. This CDR3 spans 13 amino acids. The CDR3 reads CASSLDPGTEAFF. For the CDR3, the DNA is TGCGCCAGCAGCTTGGATCCCGGGACTGAAGCTTTCTTT.

This rearrangement joins TRBV7-2 to TRBJ2-3, with D maybe TRBD2 (6 bases). Per the germline V gene, CDR1 is SGHTA and CDR2 is FQGNSA. The CDR3 loop spans 18 amino acids. Trimming removed 3 bases at V and 2 bases at J, with 21 bases between. CDR3 sequence: CASSLRGLGESNTDTQYF. CDR3 nucleotide sequence: TGTGCCAGCAGCTTGCGGGGTTTGGGCGAGAGTAACACAGATACGCAGTATTTT.

J is TRBJ1-1 and V is TRBV2; 11 bases align to TRBD1. The CDR3 consists of 12 residues. Germline V lookup: CDR1 SNHLY, CDR2 FYNNEI. Trimming took 8 bases from V and 11 from J; bases not matched to a gene: 7. The CDR3 region is CASAGQGELAFF. The CDR3 region has the DNA TGTGCCAGCGCGGGACAGGGGGAGTTGGCTTTCTTT. The full variable domain, its missing parts supplied by reference TRBV2 and TRBJ1-1, is EPEVTQTPSHQVTQMGQEVILRCVPISNHLYFYWYRQILGQKVEFLVSFYNNEISEKSEIFDDQFSVERPDGSNFTLKIRSTKLEDSAMYFCASAGQGELAFFGQGTRLTVV.

The chain uses TRBV6-5 and TRBJ1-1; D may be TRBD1 (6 bases). CDR1 and CDR2 from the germline V gene are MNHEY and SVGAGI. The CDR3 length is 14 residues. V was clipped by 6 bases and J by 4 bases, with 15 bases between them. CDR3 sequence: CASRNSNRATEAFF. As DNA, the CDR3 is TGTGCCAGCAGGAATTCCAACAGGGCCACTGAAGCTTTCTTT.

The rearrangement joins TRBV10-3 to TRBJ1-1, with TRBD1 identical over 7 bases. After removal of 3 bases from V and 3 bases from J, the junction contained 10 bases not matched to a gene. This CDR3 has 16 amino acids. Germline V gene data show CDR1 as ENHRY and CDR2 as SYGVKD. The CDR3 is CAISDLGGTGDTEAFF. DNA for the CDR3: TGTGCCATCAGTGACCTAGGGGGCACTGGAGACACTGAAGCTTTCTTT.

A word on this clone: Germline is not matched at one junction end, which may reflect a read error. The CDR3 DNA reads as TGTGCCAGCAGGTTGTGGGCCGGCGAGCTGTTTTTT. Residues: CASRLWAGELFF. This chain uses TRBV5-4 with TRBJ2-2; the D is unclear. This CDR3 is 12 amino acids long. The germline V gene has CDR1 SGHNT and CDR2 YYREEE (reference sequence).

The chain links TRBV2 to TRBJ2-5; TRBD1 aligns across 11 bases. V was clipped by 4 bases and J by 4 bases; unmatched bases: 5. Germline V gene data show CDR1 as SNHLY and CDR2 as FYNNEI. The CDR3 extends over 15 amino acids. The CDR3 bases are TGTGCCAGCAGTGGGACAGGGGGCCTTGGAGAGACCCAGTACTTC. It is translated as CASSGTGGLGETQYF.

J is TRBJ2-7 and V is TRBV19; 8 nucleotides line up with TRBD2. The CDR3 length is 14 residues. V lost 3 bases to trimming and J lost 2 bases; unmatched junction nucleotides: 3. The germline CDR1 and CDR2 sequences are LNHDA and SQIVND (reference sequence). The CDR3 coding sequence is TGTGCCAGTAGTATCGGACTAGCCCCCTACGAGCAGTACTTC. Translated, it gives CASSIGLAPYEQYF.

V is TRBV5-1 and J is TRBJ2-7; 8 bases agree with TRBD2. CDR1 is SGHRS and CDR2 is YFSETQ in the germline V gene. V lost 1 base to trimming and J lost 3 bases; unmatched junction nucleotides: 6. The CDR3 has 15 residues. Written as DNA, the CDR3 is TGCGCCAGCAGCTTGTCGGGAGGGCGAGACTACGAGCAGTACTTC. It is translated as CASSLSGGRDYEQYF.

The rearrangement uses TRBV7-2 and TRBJ1-4; 7 bases fit TRBD1. The trim removed 5 bases at V and 7 bases at J, leaving 10 bases unmatched. This CDR3 has 15 amino acids. Per germline, CDR1 SGHTA and CDR2 FQGNSA. CDR3 DNA: TGTGCCAGCAGCCAAAGAGGGGGCAGGGTTGAAAAACTGTTTTTT. Protein sequence: CASSQRGGRVEKLFF.

CDR3 in DNA: TGTGCCACCAGCGTTCGGACAGGGGGTGATGAAAAACTGTTTTTT. Protein sequence: CATSVRTGGDEKLFF. This chain links TRBV15 with TRBJ1-4; 10 positions match TRBD1. The germline V gene encodes CDR1 LNHNV and CDR2 YYDKDF (reference sequence). This CDR3 has 15 residues. V lost 5 bases to trimming and J lost 6 bases; unmatched junction nucleotides: 6. The entire variable domain, with the rest obtained from reference TRBV15 and TRBJ1-4, is as follows: DAMVIQNPRYQVTQFGKPVTLSCSQTLNHNVMYWYQQKSSQAPKLLFHYYDKDFNNEADTPDNFQSRRPNTSFCFLDIRSPGLGDTAMYLCATSVRTGGDEKLFFGSGTQLSVL.

V gene TRBV7-9 combines with J gene TRBJ2-2, with D tentatively TRBD2 (6 bases). CDR3 length equals 14 residues. Looked up from germline, CDR1 is SEHNR and CDR2 is FQNEAQ (reference sequence). V lost 0 bases and J 6 bases, leaving 8 bases between the germline ends. CDR3 residues: CASSLAGEAGELFF. The CDR3 coding sequence is TGTGCCAGCAGCTTAGCAGGGGAGGCCGGGGAGCTGTTTTTT.

The gene calls are TRBV2 and TRBJ2-4, with D hard to call. Germline V gene lookup returns CDR1 SNHLY and CDR2 FYNNEI. V was trimmed by 4 bases and J by 0 bases, leaving 10 bases between them. The CDR3 has 15 residues. CDR3 sequence reads: CASSVRLVAKNIQYF. The DNA of the CDR3 is TGTGCCAGCAGTGTGCGGTTGGTAGCCAAAAACATTCAGTACTTC.

The rearrangement links TRBV7-2 to TRBJ1-3; D ambiguous. CDR3 length: 14 residues. Trimming removed 1 base from V and 4 bases from J, with 8 bases in between. The germline V gene has CDR1 SGHTA and CDR2 FQGNSA. CDR3 in amino acids: CASSLVRRGNTIYF. The CDR3 DNA is TGTGCCAGCAGCTTAGTTCGGAGGGGAAACACCATATATTTT.

The chain joins TRBV5-5 to TRBJ2-5; TRBD2 matches at 8 bases. The V gene end was trimmed by 0 bases and the J gene end by 4 bases; junction bases not matched to a gene: 5. The CDR3 is 15 residues long. Germline V gene lookup returns CDR1 SGHKS and CDR2 YYEKEE (reference sequence). CDR3 loop: CASSLEVLAGETQYF. The DNA of the CDR3 is TGTGCCAGCAGCTTGGAAGTCCTAGCGGGAGAGACCCAGTACTTC. Complete variable domain (other parts from reference TRBV5-5 and TRBJ2-5): DAGVTQSPTHLIKTRGQQVTLRCSPISGHKSVSWYQQVLGQGPQFIFQYYEKEERGRGNFPDRFSARQFPNYSSELNVNALLLGDSALYLCASSLEVLAGETQYFGPGTRLLVL.

CDR3 coding DNA: TGTGCCATCAGTGAGACAGGGGGTATGGACAATGAGCAGTTCTTC. It yields the protein CAISETGGMDNEQFF. This chain connects TRBV10-3 to TRBJ2-1, with 8 bases aligning to TRBD1. After removal of 2 bases from V and 5 bases from J, the junction contained 5 bases not matched to a gene. This CDR3 is 15 amino acids long. Germline assignment: CDR1 ENHRY and CDR2 SYGVKD.

This clone was recorded at least ten times. The chain is built from TRBV27 and TRBJ2-7; TRBD1 is a possible D gene (5 bases). This CDR3 has 15 residues. The V gene lost 0 bases and the J gene lost 9 bases, with 18 bases spanning the gap. Germline V gene sequence: CDR1 MNHEY, CDR2 SMNVEV (reference sequence). The CDR3 is CASSLSGSLLGVQYF. CDR3 DNA sequence: TGTGCCAGCAGTTTATCCGGATCTCTCCTAGGGGTGCAGTACTTC.

The chain employs TRBV5-1 and TRBJ1-3; 8 bases agree with TRBD1. The CDR3 totals 19 residues. Germline trimming cut 0 bases from V and 3 bases from J; bases unmatched to any gene: 14. Germline V gene lookup returns CDR1 SGHRS and CDR2 YFSETQ. The chain's CDR3 is CASSLGTGGKVTRGNTIYF. CDR3 coding DNA: TGCGCCAGCAGCTTGGGTACAGGGGGTAAAGTGACGCGTGGAAACACCATATATTTT.

The chain has TRBV6-5 and TRBJ2-1; D is undetermined. Germline V gives CDR1 MNHEY, CDR2 SVGAGI. Trimming stripped 6 bases from V and 1 base from J, with 10 bases between. The length of the CDR3 is 14 residues. CDR3 sequence reads: CASRAGISYNEQFF. The DNA of the CDR3 is TGTGCCAGCAGGGCAGGCATTTCCTACAATGAGCAGTTCTTC.

The chain links TRBV2 to TRBJ2-5; TRBD2 matches at 7 bases. The V and J ends lost 8 bases and 1 base, in that order; junction bases with no gene match: 13. Per the germline V gene, CDR1 is SNHLY and CDR2 is FYNNEI. There are 16 residues in the CDR3. CDR3 DNA sequence: TGTGCCAGCGAAGAGCGGGACTCGCACATCCAAGAGACCCAGTACTTC. Translated, it gives CASEERDSHIQETQYF. The variable domain in full, completed from reference TRBV2 and TRBJ2-5, reads EPEVTQTPSHQVTQMGQEVILRCVPISNHLYFYWYRQILGQKVEFLVSFYNNEISEKSEIFDDQFSVERPDGSNFTLKIRSTKLEDSAMYFCASEERDSHIQETQYFGPGTRLLVL.

The rearrangement joins TRBV2 to TRBJ2-1; D not resolved. The CDR3 is 15 amino acids. CDR1 and CDR2 (germline): SNHLY, FYNNEI. Trimming stripped 4 bases from V and 0 bases from J, with 10 bases between. The CDR3 bases are TGTGCCAGCAGTGTGGCGGAAAGCTCCTACAATGAGCAGTTCTTC. Encoded protein: CASSVAESSYNEQFF. The variable domain in full, with the rest retrieved from reference TRBV2 and TRBJ2-1, is EPEVTQTPSHQVTQMGQEVILRCVPISNHLYFYWYRQILGQKVEFLVSFYNNEISEKSEIFDDQFSVERPDGSNFTLKIRSTKLEDSAMYFCASSVAESSYNEQFFGPGTRLTVL.

The rearrangement joins TRBV28 to TRBJ1-2; 7 bases fit TRBD1. Germline values: CDR1 MDHEN, CDR2 SYDVKM. V gave up 5 bases and J gave up 3 bases; unmatched junction bases: 6. The CDR3 is 14 amino acids. CDR3: CASSTLDRDYGYTF. The CDR3 nucleotides read TGTGCCAGCAGTACCCTTGACAGGGACTATGGCTACACCTTC.